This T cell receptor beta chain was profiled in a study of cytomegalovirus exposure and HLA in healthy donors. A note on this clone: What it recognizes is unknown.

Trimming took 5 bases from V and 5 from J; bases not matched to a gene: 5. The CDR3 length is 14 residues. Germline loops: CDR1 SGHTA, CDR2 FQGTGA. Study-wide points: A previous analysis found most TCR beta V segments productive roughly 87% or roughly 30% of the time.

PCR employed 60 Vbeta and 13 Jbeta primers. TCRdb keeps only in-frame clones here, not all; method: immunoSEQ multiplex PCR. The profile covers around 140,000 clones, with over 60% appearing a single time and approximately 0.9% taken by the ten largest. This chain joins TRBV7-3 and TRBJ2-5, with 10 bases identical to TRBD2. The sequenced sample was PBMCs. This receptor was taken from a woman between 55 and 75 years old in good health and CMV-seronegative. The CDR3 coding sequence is TGTGCCAGCAGCCCTAGCGGGGGTAGGGAGACCCAGTACTTC. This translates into CASSPSGGRETQYF.